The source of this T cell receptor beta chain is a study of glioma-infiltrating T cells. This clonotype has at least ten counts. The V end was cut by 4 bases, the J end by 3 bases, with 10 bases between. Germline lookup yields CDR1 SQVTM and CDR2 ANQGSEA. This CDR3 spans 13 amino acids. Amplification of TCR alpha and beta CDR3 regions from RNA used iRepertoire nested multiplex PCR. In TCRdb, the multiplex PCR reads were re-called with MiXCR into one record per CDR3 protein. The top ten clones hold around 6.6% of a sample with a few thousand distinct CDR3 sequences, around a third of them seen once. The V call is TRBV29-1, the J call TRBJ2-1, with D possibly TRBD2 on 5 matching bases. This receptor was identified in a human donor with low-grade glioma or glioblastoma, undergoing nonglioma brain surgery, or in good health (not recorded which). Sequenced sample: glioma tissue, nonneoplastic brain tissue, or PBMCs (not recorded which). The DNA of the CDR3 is TGCAGCGTTGCGGCGGGCGGCTACAATGAGCAGTTCTTC. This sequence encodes CSVAAGGYNEQFF.